The 19 T cell receptor beta chains listed next were all sequenced from one sample in a study of low-dose radiotherapy and immunotherapy resistance in tumors. Time point described: after trial treatment. The sample's treatment: LDRT plus nivolumab, ipilimumab, low-dose cyclophosphamide and aspirin (RACIN trial). TRAV- and TRBV-specific primers were used for first-strand cDNA, which covered alpha and beta chains. The authors ran approximately 20 PCR cycles to amplify TCRs with a constant-region primer and V-primer adapter. TCRdb called the reads again in MiXCR, with one record for every CDR3 protein. The table shows around 100,000 distinct CDR3 sequences, with less than 25% occurring only once. The sample was PBMCs, taken after low-dose radiotherapy plus immunotherapy. All receptors come from a male donor with prostate cancer.

This clonotype appeared many times. The V gene is TRBV14, the J gene TRBJ2-3; 9 positions agree with TRBD1. The junction had 12 bases not matched to a gene; V was cut back by 6 bases and J by 2 bases. CDR1 SGHDN and CDR2 FVKESK come from the germline V gene. The CDR3 is 17 amino acids. The CDR3 is CASSPPRTGDPTDTQYF. As DNA, the CDR3 is TGTGCCAGCAGTCCCCCGCGGACAGGGGACCCCACAGATACGCAGTATTTT.

This clonotype occurred many times. The chain carries TRBV14 and TRBJ1-5, with a weak D call TRBD1 (5 bases). V lost 1 base and J 7 bases, leaving 11 bases between the germline ends. From germline, CDR1 is SGHDN and CDR2 FVKESK. The CDR3 totals 14 residues. The CDR3 DNA is TGTGCCAGCAGCCAAGGGGGCTCAGGGCAGCCCCAGCATTTT. Translating gives CASSQGGSGQPQHF.

This clonotype was counted at least ten times. The chain links TRBV2 to TRBJ1-6; 8 bases are a match to TRBD1. This CDR3 is 15 amino acids long. V trimming: 6 bases; J trimming: 10 bases; junction bases outside the gene matches: 11. CDR1 and CDR2 from the germline V gene are SNHLY and FYNNEI. This chain's CDR3 is CASSDRTGSTSPLHF. The CDR3 region has the DNA TGTGCCAGCAGCGACCGGACAGGGTCGACGTCACCCCTCCACTTT.

The chain links TRBV20-1 to TRBJ2-1; a weak D match, TRBD2 (6 bases). Trimming pared 3 bases from V and 7 bases from J, leaving 28 bases between. Germline loops: CDR1 DFQATT, CDR2 SNEGSKA (reference sequence). The CDR3 is made up of 18 amino acids. The CDR3 loop reads CSASGLVIGGDLGNEQFF. The CDR3 DNA is TGCAGTGCTAGTGGTTTGGTCATTGGCGGGGACCTAGGGAATGAGCAGTTCTTC.

This clonotype has at least ten counts. The J gene is TRBJ2-3, the V gene TRBV6-1; a possible D gene is TRBD1 (6 bases). Germline V gives CDR1 MNHNS, CDR2 SASEGT. The ends were cut back, 6 bases at V and 2 bases at J, with 15 bases in the middle. The length of the CDR3 is 15 residues. Here the CDR3 DNA reads TGTGCCAGCAGAAACAGGGACGGTTACACAGATACGCAGTATTTT. Its translation is CASRNRDGYTDTQYF.

This clonotype has at least ten counts. The genes are TRBV18 and TRBJ2-3; tentatively, D is TRBD2 (6 bases). V shed 2 bases and J shed 5 bases, with 14 bases lying between them. The CDR3 is 15 amino acids. Looked up from germline, CDR1 is KGHSH and CDR2 is LQKENI. CDR3 region: CASSPRLEFVDTQYF. The CDR3 DNA follows: TGTGCCAGCTCACCAAGACTAGAGTTCGTAGATACGCAGTATTTT. Full variable domain (outside the CDR3, taken from reference TRBV18 and TRBJ2-3): NAGVMQNPRHLVRRRGQEARLRCSPMKGHSHVYWYRQLPEEGLKFMVYLQKENIIDESGMPKERFSAEFPKEGPSILRIQQVVRGDSAAYFCASSPRLEFVDTQYFGPGTRLTVL.

In its sample, this clonotype was seen many times. The rearrangement joins TRBV6-4 to TRBJ2-1; D uncertain. The CDR3 loop spans 16 amino acids. Germline V gives CDR1 MRHNA, CDR2 SNTAGT. V lost 4 bases, J lost 4 bases, and 17 bases lay in between. The CDR3 spells CASSVSLWAPYNEQFF. DNA for the CDR3: TGTGCCAGCAGTGTGTCCCTATGGGCCCCTTACAATGAGCAGTTCTTC.

This clonotype was seen repeatedly, ten times or more. This chain links TRBV5-6 with TRBJ2-4, with a possible D match to TRBD1 (6 bases). V lost 1 base and J 4 bases, leaving 9 bases between the germline ends. Germline CDR1 and CDR2: SGHDT and YYEEEE. The CDR3 is 14 amino acids. This chain's CDR3 is CASSLSGTKNIQYF. In nucleotides, the CDR3 is TGTGCCAGCAGCTTGTCAGGGACAAAAAACATTCAGTACTTC.

This clonotype appeared a few times. The gene calls are TRBV5-1 and TRBJ2-2, with 7 bases that match TRBD1. The CDR3 has 15 residues. CDR1 is SGHRS, CDR2 YFSETQ, per germline. The trim removed 4 bases at V and 4 bases at J, leaving 7 bases unmatched. The CDR3 nucleotides are TGCGCCAGCAGCACAGACAGGGCGGGCACCGGGGAGCTGTTTTTT. Its protein product is CASSTDRAGTGELFF.

This clonotype occurred many times. The chain couples TRBV6-8 to TRBJ2-5; no reliable D call. The ends were cut back, 5 bases at V and 1 base at J, with 14 bases in the middle. Germline V gene data show CDR1 as MNHGY and CDR2 as SAAAGT. There are 15 residues in the CDR3. As DNA, the CDR3 is TGTGCCAGCAGTGGAAGCGAACCCACCCAAGAGACCCAGTACTTC. Translating it yields CASSGSEPTQETQYF.

There are many counts of this clonotype. V gene TRBV29-1 combines with J gene TRBJ1-1; D unresolved. The CDR3 runs to 12 residues. The V end lost 4 bases, the J end lost 1 base, and 7 bases lay between the germline ends. CDR1 is SQVTM and CDR2 is ANQGSEA in the germline V gene. DNA of the CDR3: TGCAGCGTTGTGAGGTCGAACACTGAAGCTTTCTTT. Encoded protein: CSVVRSNTEAFF.

This clonotype was recorded once. CDR3 nucleotides: TGTGCCAGCAGCTCCGGGACAGGGGCCAATGAGCAGTTCTTC. Protein product: CASSSGTGANEQFF. The J gene is TRBJ2-1, the V gene TRBV5-4; TRBD1 aligns across 10 bases. The CDR3 sequence is 14 residues long. V lost 3 bases, J lost 6 bases, and 3 bases stayed unmatched. CDR1 and CDR2 from the germline V gene are SGHNT and YYREEE (reference sequence).

The table lists this clonotype with many counts. The chain carries TRBV6-1 and TRBJ1-4; D might be TRBD1 (5 bases). The CDR3 is made up of 13 amino acids. The germline V gene has CDR1 MNHNS and CDR2 SASEGT. V dropped 2 bases and J dropped 7 bases, with 8 bases sitting between them. The CDR3 loop reads CASSEIGTEKLFF. The CDR3 DNA reads TGTGCCAGCAGTGAAATCGGGACTGAAAAACTGTTTTTT.

Many counts were recorded for this clonotype. The chain carries TRBV5-1 and TRBJ2-6; 7 bases are shared with TRBD1. Germline assignment: CDR1 SGHRS and CDR2 YFSETQ. The CDR3 sequence is 17 residues long. V shed 1 base and J 0 bases; nucleotides not matched to a gene: 4. The CDR3 DNA is TGCGCCAGCAGCTTGCTGGACAGGAGCTCTGGGGCCAACGTCCTGACTTTC. Amino acids: CASSLLDRSSGANVLTF. Based on the CDR3 plus reference TRBV5-1 and TRBJ2-6, the full variable domain is KAGVTQTPRYLIKTRGQQVTLSCSPISGHRSVSWYQQTPGQGLQFLFEYFSETQRNKGNFPGRFSGRQFSNSRSEMNVSTLELGDSALYLCASSLLDRSSGANVLTFGAGSRLTVL.

This clonotype was found many times. This chain links TRBV7-2 with TRBJ2-2; unclear D gene. Germline assignment: CDR1 SGHTA and CDR2 FQGNSA. The CDR3 runs 15 residues. The ends were cut back, 1 base at V and 6 bases at J, with 12 bases in the middle. Here the CDR3 reads CASSLDGRWSGELFF. CDR3 sequence (DNA): TGTGCCAGCAGCTTAGATGGGCGTTGGTCCGGGGAGCTGTTTTTT. The complete variable domain, with remaining parts taken from reference TRBV7-2 and TRBJ2-2, reads GAGVSQSPSNKVTEKGKDVELRCDPISGHTALYWYRQSLGQGLEFLIYFQGNSAPDKSGLPSDRFSAERTGGSVSTLTIQRTQQEDSAVYLCASSLDGRWSGELFFGEGSRLTVL.

This clonotype was seen just once. The chain recombines TRBV29-1 with TRBJ1-2; weak D call: TRBD1 (6 bases). Between the trimmed V and J ends, which lost 5 bases and 7 bases, there was a span of 17 bases. The V gene's germline CDR1 is SQVTM and CDR2 ANQGSEA. This CDR3 has 13 amino acids. The CDR3 DNA sequence: TGCAGCGTTCTCCCGGGGGCCGCCGGTGGCTACACCTTC. It encodes CSVLPGAAGGYTF.

This clonotype was observed a few times. The chain recombines TRBV7-6 with TRBJ2-7; D ambiguous. Trimming stripped 2 bases from V and 4 bases from J, with 6 bases between. CDR3 length: 12 amino acids. Per the germline V gene, CDR1 is SGHVS and CDR2 is FNYEAQ. This CDR3 is CASSLISYEQYF. The CDR3 nucleotides read TGTGCCAGCAGCTTAATTTCATACGAGCAGTACTTC.

Regarding this clonotype: A far larger clone is one base from this, pointing to a likely read error. This is likely a read error, given that the CDR3 carries no conserved phenylalanine or tryptophan at its end. V is TRBV13 and J is TRBJ2-2, with D perhaps matching TRBD2 (5 bases). Deletions cut 9 bases from V and 5 bases from J, with 7 bases between. The CDR3 spans 11 residues. CDR1 and CDR2 from the germline V gene are PRHDT and FYEKMQ (reference sequence). Here the CDR3 reads CASRETGELFS. The CDR3 DNA is TGTGCCAGTAGGGAGACCGGGGAGCTGTTTTCT.

This clonotype was detected ten times or more. This rearrangement joins TRBV28 to TRBJ2-7, with D possibly matching TRBD1 (6 bases). The CDR3 is 16 amino acids. Germline V gives CDR1 MDHEN, CDR2 SYDVKM. The germline V and J ends were trimmed by 3 bases and 4 bases, with 19 bases remaining between them. CDR3 in DNA: TGTGCCAGCAGTTTTCTGGACAGCCGAAACTCATACGAGCAGTACTTC. Translation gives CASSFLDSRNSYEQYF.